Listed here are 27 T cell receptor beta chains from one sample, sequenced in a study of T-cell reconstitution after alpha-beta-depleted transplantation in children. Using unique molecular identifiers, the investigators prepared the TCRbeta library. TCRdb independently ran MiXCR on the PCR reads; one entry per CDR3 protein. The sample lists 700,000 or so distinct CDR3 sequences; under 15% were seen once. Sequences were derived from PBMCs, sampled before TCRalphabeta/CD19-depleted stem cell transplant. The receptors were gathered from a girl aged 2-10 years with congenital amegakaryocytic thrombocytopenia, due to receive a stem cell transplant.

This clonotype was found a few times. This chain uses TRBV7-2 with TRBJ2-5; a possible D gene is TRBD2 (5 bases). Trimming removed 5 bases from V and 1 base from J, with 17 bases in between. CDR3 size: 16 residues. Germline CDR1 SGHTA, CDR2 FQGNSA. The CDR3 is CASSPRWRGRQETQYF. Here the CDR3 DNA reads TGTGCCAGCAGCCCTAGATGGAGAGGGCGCCAAGAGACCCAGTACTTC.

The chain links TRBV3-1 to TRBJ2-7, with 8 bases that match TRBD2. V was clipped by 4 bases and J by 2 bases; unmatched bases: 16. CDR1 is LGHDT, CDR2 YNNKEL, per germline (reference sequence). The CDR3 has 18 residues. The CDR3 sequence is CASSPTWITSGGTYEQYF. The CDR3 nucleotides read TGTGCCAGCAGCCCAACTTGGATAACTAGCGGAGGAACCTACGAGCAGTACTTC.

This clonotype was picked up a small number of times. The CDR3 sequence is CATSRDLLRSGRETQYF. Here the CDR3 DNA reads TGTGCCACCAGCAGAGATCTCTTGCGGAGTGGGAGAGAGACCCAGTACTTC. The rearrangement uses TRBV15 and TRBJ2-5; a weak D match, TRBD2 (5 bases). This CDR3 has 17 amino acids. Germline CDR1 reads LNHNV; CDR2 reads YYDKDF (reference sequence). V was pared by 0 bases and J by 4 bases, with 18 bases between.

This clonotype has a handful of counts. The V call is TRBV28, the J call TRBJ1-2; D remains unclear. With 6 bases removed from V and 7 bases from J, the gap between germline ends came to 9 bases. Looked up from germline, CDR1 is MDHEN and CDR2 is SYDVKM. CDR3 length: 11 amino acids. CDR3 sequence (DNA): TGTGCCAGCAGCCATTCCGGTGGCTACACCTTC. As protein: CASSHSGGYTF.

With respect to this clonotype: A much larger clone lies one base from this, so it may be a read error. Here the CDR3 DNA reads TGCACCAGCAGCTTAAACAACGACCTTGAAGCTTTCTTT. Translated: CTSSLNNDLEAFF. The rearrangement uses TRBV5-1 and TRBJ1-1; D remains ambiguous. The CDR3 runs to 13 residues. The germline CDR1 and CDR2 sequences are SGHRS and YFSETQ.

This clonotype was observed a handful of times. The chain has TRBV7-2 and TRBJ1-4, with TRBD1 as a possible D gene (6 bases). This CDR3 region has 13 residues. Germline V CDR1 and CDR2: SGHTA, FQGNSA. With 5 bases removed from V and 8 bases from J, the gap between germline ends came to 12 bases. CDR3 protein: CASSLQGREKLFF. The CDR3 bases are TGTGCCAGCAGCCTACAGGGTCGGGAAAAACTGTTTTTT.

This clonotype showed up many times. The chain uses TRBV12-3 or TRBV12-4 and TRBJ1-1; tentatively, D is TRBD1 (5 bases). The CDR3 has 13 amino acids. Trimming shortened V by 2 bases and J by 4 bases, and 8 bases separated the two germline ends. CDR3 amino acids: CASSLLGGTEAFF. For the CDR3, the DNA is TGTGCCAGCAGTTTACTGGGGGGCACTGAAGCTTTCTTT.

The gene calls are TRBV20-1 and TRBJ2-1, with 10 bases that match TRBD2. Germline trimming cut 5 bases from V and 6 bases from J; bases unmatched to any gene: 10. The CDR3 has 15 residues. Germline loops: CDR1 DFQATT, CDR2 SNEGSKA (reference sequence). The CDR3, as DNA: TGCAGTGCTCAGCCCGGACTAGCGGTTTTCAATGAGCAGTTCTTC. This gives the protein CSAQPGLAVFNEQFF.

In its sample, this clonotype was seen a few times. With a much larger clone just one base away, this may be a read error. The V and J genes are TRBV7-3 and TRBJ2-3, with D possibly being TRBD2 (6 bases). The germline gives CDR1 SGHTA, CDR2 FQGTGA. The CDR3 totals 14 residues. V lost 6 bases and J lost 0, with 10 bases in between. The CDR3 sequence: CASRAGTSTDTQYF. The CDR3 DNA reads as TGTGCCAGCAGGGCCGGGACTAGCACAGATACGCAGTATTTT.

There are a few counts of this clonotype. The rearrangement links TRBV5-1 to TRBJ2-1, with 10 bases fitting TRBD2. With V trimmed by 7 bases and J by 3 bases, 10 bases remained unmatched. Germline V lookup: CDR1 SGHRS, CDR2 YFSETQ. This CDR3 comprises 16 residues. The chain's CDR3 is CASHRGGLADYNEQFF. In nucleotides, the CDR3 is TGCGCCAGCCACAGGGGTGGACTAGCGGACTACAATGAGCAGTTCTTC.

V is TRBV20-1 and J is TRBJ2-2, with TRBD2 identical over 10 bases. CDR3 length: 19 residues. V shed 1 base and J 6 bases; nucleotides not matched to a gene: 17. CDR1 and CDR2 from the germline V gene are DFQATT and SNEGSKA (reference sequence). CDR3 sequence: CSARGLPLAGAVVAGELFF. For the CDR3, the DNA is TGCAGTGCTAGAGGTCTACCCCTAGCGGGAGCGGTAGTAGCCGGGGAGCTGTTTTTT.

This clonotype was observed many times. This sequence joins TRBV29-1 and TRBJ2-3; weak D call: TRBD2 (5 bases). V shed 4 bases and J shed 5 bases, with 13 bases lying between them. CDR1 SQVTM and CDR2 ANQGSEA come from the germline V gene. The CDR3 sequence is 13 residues long. As DNA, the CDR3 is TGCAGCGTTGTGGGAGCTCCGGGAGATACGCAGTATTTT. It translates to CSVVGAPGDTQYF.

The V and J genes are TRBV20-1 and TRBJ2-3; 7 bases are a match to TRBD2. Germline lookup yields CDR1 DFQATT and CDR2 SNEGSKA (reference sequence). The CDR3 sequence is 17 residues long. After removal of 2 bases from V and 0 bases from J, the junction contained 11 bases not matched to a gene. The CDR3 spells CSARNLAGRSSTDTQYF. The CDR3 nucleotides read TGCAGTGCTAGAAATTTAGCGGGCCGATCTAGCACAGATACGCAGTATTTT.

J is TRBJ2-4 and V is TRBV29-1; tentative D call: TRBD2 (5 bases). Trimming took 1 base from V and 10 from J, leaving 11 bases between them. Germline V gene lookup returns CDR1 SQVTM and CDR2 ANQGSEA. The CDR3 totals 12 residues. The chain's CDR3 is CSVEGRPGIQYF. For the CDR3, the DNA is TGCAGCGTTGAAGGCCGACCGGGGATTCAGTACTTC.

This clonotype was detected only a few times. J is TRBJ1-1 and V is TRBV7-9; possibly TRBD1 for D (6 bases). Trimming cost V 4 bases and J 6 bases, with 15 bases left between them. The CDR3 has 14 amino acids. Looked up from germline, CDR1 is SEHNR and CDR2 is FQNEAQ (reference sequence). The CDR3: CASSSLTRGSEAFF. CDR3 nucleotides: TGTGCCAGCAGCTCCTTGACCAGGGGTTCTGAAGCTTTCTTT.

This clonotype was seen repeatedly, ten times or more. The genes are TRBV11-2 and TRBJ2-5, with 11 bases lining up with TRBD2. CDR3 length: 18 amino acids. The trim removed 7 bases at V and 3 bases at J, leaving 16 bases unmatched. Germline V lookup: CDR1 SGHAT, CDR2 FQNNGV. The CDR3 coding sequence is TGTGCCAGCAATATGGGTAAAGGAATAGCGGGAGGGAAAGAGACCCAGTACTTC. Protein: CASNMGKGIAGGKETQYF. The whole variable domain, remainder taken from reference TRBV11-2 and TRBJ2-5, is EAGVAQSPRYKIIEKRQSVAFWCNPISGHATLYWYQQILGQGPKLLIQFQNNGVVDDSQLPKDRFSAERLKGVDSTLKIQPAKLEDSAVYLCASNMGKGIAGGKETQYFGPGTRLLVL.

In its sample, this clonotype was seen many times. The rearrangement uses TRBV29-1 and TRBJ2-7, with D possibly TRBD1 on 6 matching bases. The V end lost 3 bases, the J end lost 0 bases, and 15 bases lay between the germline ends. The length of the CDR3 is 15 residues. Germline V lookup: CDR1 SQVTM, CDR2 ANQGSEA. Here the CDR3 reads CSVELDRTDSYEQYF. The CDR3 DNA reads as TGCAGCGTTGAGTTAGACCGGACAGACTCCTACGAGCAGTACTTC.

Many counts were recorded for this clonotype. This chain joins TRBV7-2 and TRBJ2-7, with D maybe TRBD2 (6 bases). This CDR3 has 14 residues. CDR1 is SGHTA and CDR2 is FQGNSA in the germline V gene. Trimming took off 4 bases at V and 0 bases at J, with 10 bases between the two ends. This chain's CDR3 is CASSSPSDSYEQYF. DNA of the CDR3: TGTGCCAGCAGCTCTCCTAGCGACTCCTACGAGCAGTACTTC.

This clonotype was recorded only once. Just one base apart from a much larger clone, this may be a read error. This rearrangement joins TRBV12-3 or TRBV12-4 to TRBJ2-1; D is perhaps TRBD2 (5 bases). CDR3 length equals 15 residues. Trimming removed 3 bases at V and 8 bases at J, with 17 bases between. The CDR3 region is CASSFPASSNYEQFF. The CDR3 nucleotides are TGTGCCAGCAGTTTTCCCGCTAGCAGCAACTATGAGCAGTTCTTC.

This chain connects TRBV12-3 or TRBV12-4 to TRBJ1-5; 7 nucleotides agree with TRBD1. CDR3 length: 15 amino acids. V shed 5 bases, J shed 4 bases, and the junction held 8 bases outside the gene matches. CDR3 sequence reads: CASSQPDRANQPQHF. The CDR3 DNA reads as TGTGCCAGCAGTCAACCCGACAGGGCGAATCAGCCCCAGCATTTT.

This clonotype has a handful of counts. This sequence joins TRBV5-6 and TRBJ2-7; 8 bases map to TRBD1. J was trimmed by 2 bases and V by 5 bases; bases with no gene match: 6. Germline CDR1 SGHDT, CDR2 YYEEEE. This CDR3 contains 14 residues. CDR3 residues: CASRRTGLPYEQYF. In DNA, the CDR3 is TGTGCCAGCAGAAGGACAGGGCTTCCCTACGAGCAGTACTTC.

This clonotype was found a few times. The gene calls are TRBV20-1 and TRBJ2-1; 13 nucleotides align to TRBD2. The V gene end was trimmed by 7 bases and the J gene end by 8 bases; junction bases not matched to a gene: 5. Germline CDR1 DFQATT, CDR2 SNEGSKA (reference sequence). This CDR3 has 13 residues. The chain's CDR3 is CSGGTSGIDEQFF. The CDR3 DNA reads TGCAGTGGCGGGACTAGCGGGATTGATGAGCAGTTCTTC.

The V and J genes are TRBV15 and TRBJ2-7, with D perhaps matching TRBD1 or TRBD2 (6 bases each). Trimming removed 0 bases at V and 6 bases at J, with 9 bases between. The CDR3 runs 13 residues. CDR1 and CDR2 from the germline V gene are LNHNV and YYDKDF (reference sequence). CDR3 sequence (DNA): TGTGCCACCAGCAGAGATTCGGGGGCCGAGCAGTACTTC. This translates into CATSRDSGAEQYF. The full variable domain, its missing parts supplied by reference TRBV15 and TRBJ2-7, is DAMVIQNPRYQVTQFGKPVTLSCSQTLNHNVMYWYQQKSSQAPKLLFHYYDKDFNNEADTPDNFQSRRPNTSFCFLDIRSPGLGDTAMYLCATSRDSGAEQYFGPGTRLTVT.

This clonotype appeared many times. The genes are TRBV7-2 and TRBJ1-4; 9 bases agree with TRBD1. Unmatched junction bases numbered 7, after V lost 5 bases and J lost 0 bases. Looked up from germline, CDR1 is SGHTA and CDR2 is FQGNSA. CDR3 size: 17 residues. The CDR3 loop is CASSKRTGGATNEKLFF. For the CDR3, the DNA is TGTGCCAGCAGCAAACGTACAGGGGGCGCAACTAATGAAAAACTGTTTTTT.

This clonotype occurred many times. The V call is TRBV20-1, the J call TRBJ1-1, with D perhaps TRBD1 (5 bases). V lost 6 bases and J lost 7, with 15 bases in between. Germline V gene lookup returns CDR1 DFQATT and CDR2 SNEGSKA (reference sequence). CDR3 length: 12 residues. The CDR3 loop reads CSAPRGRDEAFF. The CDR3, as DNA: TGCAGTGCCCCGAGGGGAAGGGATGAAGCTTTCTTT.

The table lists this clonotype with many counts. The rearrangement joins TRBV12-3 or TRBV12-4 to TRBJ2-3, with D maybe TRBD2 (5 bases). The CDR3 runs to 15 residues. The V end lost 1 base, the J end lost 2 bases, and 10 bases lay between the germline ends. The CDR3 DNA is TGTGCCAGCAGTTTAGTCTTAGCGACCACAGATACGCAGTATTTT. Residues: CASSLVLATTDTQYF.

The chain combines TRBV7-9 with TRBJ1-3; no firm D call. The CDR3 runs 13 residues. Trimming left V 11 bases short and J 4 bases short, with 15 bases between. Germline loops: CDR1 SEHNR, CDR2 FQNEAQ (reference sequence). The CDR3 here is CALYGYNGNTIYF. The CDR3 DNA is TGTGCCTTGTACGGGTACAACGGAAACACCATATATTTT. The full variable domain, its missing parts supplied by reference TRBV7-9 and TRBJ1-3, is DTGVSQNPRHKITKRGQNVTFRCDPISEHNRLYWYRQTLGQGPEFLTYFQNEAQLEKSRLLSDRFSAERPKGSFSTLEIQRTEQGDSAMYLCALYGYNGNTIYFGEGSWLTVV.